The text below deals with one TCR beta chain. CDR1 and CDR2 from the germline V gene are SEHNR and FQNEAQ (reference sequence). The ends were cut back, 1 base at V and 1 base at J, with 13 bases in the middle. CDR3 length equals 16 residues. TCRdb's table, derived via immunoSEQ multiplex PCR, lists solely in-frame clones and lacks some. There are 35,000 to 45,000 clones in the sample; more than 90% occur only once, and about 0.72% lies in the top ten. The data belong to a study of graft-versus-host responses after intestinal transplantation. The material was PBMCs, obtained 16 days after intestinal transplant. The TCR comes from a human patient who received an intestinal transplant, so some T cells may come from the graft donor. V gene TRBV7-9 combines with J gene TRBJ1-1, with D possibly being TRBD1 (5 bases). CDR3 sequence: CASSLVPGHQNTEAFF. The CDR3 nucleotides read TGTGCCAGCAGCTTAGTACCAGGACACCAGAACACTGAAGCTTTCTTT.